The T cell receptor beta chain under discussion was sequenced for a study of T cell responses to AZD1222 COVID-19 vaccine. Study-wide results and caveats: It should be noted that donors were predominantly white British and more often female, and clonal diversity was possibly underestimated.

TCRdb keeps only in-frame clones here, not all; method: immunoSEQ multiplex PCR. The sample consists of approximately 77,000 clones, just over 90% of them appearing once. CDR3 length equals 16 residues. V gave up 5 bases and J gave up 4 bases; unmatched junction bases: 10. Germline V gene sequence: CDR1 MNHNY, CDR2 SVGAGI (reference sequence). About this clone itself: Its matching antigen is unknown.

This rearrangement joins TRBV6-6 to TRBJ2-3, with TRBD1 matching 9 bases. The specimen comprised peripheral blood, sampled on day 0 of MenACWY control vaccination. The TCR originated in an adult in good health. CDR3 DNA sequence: TGTGCCAGCAGTCTAGCGAGGACAGGGGTTCCAGATACGCAGTATTTT. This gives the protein CASSLARTGVPDTQYF.